The source of this T cell receptor beta chain is a study of radiotherapy plus CTLA-4 blockade in lung cancer. Using immunoSEQ multiplex PCR, the repertoire was profiled, and TCRdb retains in-frame clones only, with some absent. The sample shows 35,000 to 40,000 clones, 85% to 90% of them seen only once. The CDR3 covers 15 residues. Germline V lookup: CDR1 LNHDA, CDR2 SQIVND (reference sequence). This clone came up once. This chain connects TRBV19 to TRBJ2-5; possible D gene TRBD2, 7 bases. The end of the DNA is better explained by TRBJ2-7, so the J call may be wrong. The sequencing here drew on peripheral blood, taken from a patient treated with radiotherapy plus ipilimumab. The source of this sequence is a human donor with non-small cell lung cancer who had stable disease on radiotherapy plus ipilimumab. The CDR3 sequence is CASSLQGGSSYEQYF. In DNA form, the CDR3 reads TGTGCCAGTAGCCTACAGGGAGGGAGCTCCTACGAGCAGTACTTC.